This T cell receptor (beta chain) was found in a study of blood T cell repertoires in COVID-19. About the study: Donors in the United States, Italy and Spain gave samples during acute or convalescent COVID-19.

How the authors handled the data: Amplified reference gene primers provided the basis for estimating nucleated cell counts. Sequenced by immunoSEQ multiplex PCR; TCRdb stores in-frame clones only, minus some. D and trimming come from the DNA, and the V and J calls and clone size come from that table. The sample has 21,000 or so clones, nearly 90% seen once. Looked up from germline, CDR1 is KGHSH and CDR2 is LQKENI. Between the trimmed V and J ends, which lost 3 bases and 6 bases, there was a span of 16 bases. This CDR3 comprises 15 residues. The sample taken for sequencing was peripheral blood. The rearrangement links TRBV18 to TRBJ2-3; a weak D match, TRBD1 (6 bases). The clonotype originates from a human donor in a cohort sampled during active COVID-19. The donor label of this sample is uncertain. This CDR3 reads CASSPRTVGADTQYF. The CDR3 DNA follows: TGTGCCAGCTCACCTCGGACAGTTGGGGCGGATACGCAGTATTTT.